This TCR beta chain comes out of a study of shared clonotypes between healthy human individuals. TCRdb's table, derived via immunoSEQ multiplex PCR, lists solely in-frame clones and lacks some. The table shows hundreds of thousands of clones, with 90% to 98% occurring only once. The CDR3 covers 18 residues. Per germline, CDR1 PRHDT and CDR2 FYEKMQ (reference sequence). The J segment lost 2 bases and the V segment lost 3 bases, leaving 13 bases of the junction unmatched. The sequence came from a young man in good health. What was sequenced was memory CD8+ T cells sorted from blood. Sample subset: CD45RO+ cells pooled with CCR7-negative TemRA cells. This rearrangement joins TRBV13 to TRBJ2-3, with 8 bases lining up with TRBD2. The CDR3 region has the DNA TGTGCCAGCAGCTTTGGCCCCCCTCGGGAGGGGGACACAGATACGCAGTATTTT. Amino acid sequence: CASSFGPPREGDTDTQYF.